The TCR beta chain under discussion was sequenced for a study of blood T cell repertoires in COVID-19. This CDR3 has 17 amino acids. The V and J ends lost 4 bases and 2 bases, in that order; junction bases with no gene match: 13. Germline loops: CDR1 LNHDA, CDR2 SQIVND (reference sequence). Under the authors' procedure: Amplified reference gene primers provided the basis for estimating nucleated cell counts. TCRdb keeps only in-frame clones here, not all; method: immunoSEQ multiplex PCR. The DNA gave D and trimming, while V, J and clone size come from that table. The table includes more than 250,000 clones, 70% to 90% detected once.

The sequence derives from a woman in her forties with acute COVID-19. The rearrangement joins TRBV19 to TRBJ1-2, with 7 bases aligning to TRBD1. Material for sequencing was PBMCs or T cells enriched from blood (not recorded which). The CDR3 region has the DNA TGTGCCAGTAGTAGAGGGACAGAGAGCCTGACGAACTATGGCTACACCTTC. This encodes CASSRGTESLTNYGYTF.